What follows are 17 T cell receptor beta chains derived from one specimen sequenced in a study of regulatory T cells in long-lasting Graves disease. Sequencing libraries for TCR beta were prepared with iRepertoire HTBI primers and Arm-PCR of CDR3 regions. TCRdb fed the multiplex PCR reads into MiXCR, producing one record per CDR3 protein. The data show hundreds of thousands of distinct CDR3 sequences, roughly 15% seen once. Specified time point: newly diagnosed GD, antithyroid drugs for less than 3 months. PBMCs were the source of the RNA used for TCR sequencing. The same specimen was also included in a second study, on T cells in Graves' hyperthyroidism and ophthalmopathy.

This specimen was peripheral blood mononuclear cells (PBMCs), taken at new diagnosis, from a patient treated with antithyroid drugs. The receptors shown here come from a woman aged 25 to 45 with Graves disease.

The sample holds many counts of this clonotype. The V gene is TRBV30, the J gene TRBJ1-4, with D unclear. The V end lost 3 bases, the J end lost 6 bases, and 14 bases lay between the germline ends. Germline CDR1 GTSNPN, CDR2 SVGIG (reference sequence). The CDR3 loop spans 14 amino acids. The CDR3 DNA reads as TGTGCCTGGAGGCCGGGAGTAGTGGATGAAAAACTGTTTTTT. It codes for CAWRPGVVDEKLFF.

The rearrangement joins TRBV28 to TRBJ2-7; 7 bases map to TRBD2. Trimming at V came to 8 bases and at J to 3 bases, leaving 10 bases not matched to a gene. This CDR3 has 14 residues. Germline V lookup: CDR1 MDHEN, CDR2 SYDVKM. The CDR3 spells CASAVTSSNYEQYF. In DNA, the CDR3 is TGTGCCAGCGCCGTGACTAGCAGTAACTACGAGCAGTACTTC.

This clonotype was detected ten times or more. The chain is built from TRBV15 and TRBJ1-5; D gene unclear. This CDR3 has 13 amino acids. CDR1 and CDR2 (germline): LNHNV, YYDKDF (reference sequence). The ends were cut back, 1 base at V and 11 bases at J, with 12 bases in the middle. CDR3 DNA: TGTGCCACCAGCAGAGGCGGGGAAGGGACCCAGCATTTT. Translated, it gives CATSRGGEGTQHF.

This chain connects TRBV7-9 to TRBJ1-2; D gene ambiguous. Between the trimmed V and J ends, which lost 1 base and 8 bases, there was a span of 14 bases. CDR3 size: 14 residues. Germline V gives CDR1 SEHNR, CDR2 FQNEAQ (reference sequence). Here the CDR3 reads CASSLGWSGGGYTF. DNA of the CDR3: TGTGCCAGCAGCTTAGGATGGTCAGGAGGAGGCTACACCTTC. The complete variable domain, with remaining parts taken from reference TRBV7-9 and TRBJ1-2, reads DTGVSQNPRHKITKRGQNVTFRCDPISEHNRLYWYRQTLGQGPEFLTYFQNEAQLEKSRLLSDRFSAERPKGSFSTLEIQRTEQGDSAMYLCASSLGWSGGGYTFGSGTRLTVV.

This clonotype appeared a few times. The chain links TRBV19 to TRBJ2-1, with TRBD2 identical over 8 bases. The J call may be incorrect, as the DNA end agrees better with TRBJ2-5. The CDR3 length is 16 residues. The germline V gene has CDR1 LNHDA and CDR2 SQIVND (reference sequence). The CDR3, as DNA: TGTGCCAGTAGTATCGGGTCGCTAGCGGGCGAAGAGACCCAGTACTTC. Translation: CASSIGSLAGEETQYF.

On this clonotype: A much larger clonotype is one base distant, so this may be a read error. This sequence joins TRBV6-1 and TRBJ1-4, with a tentative D call TRBD1 (5 bases). The CDR3 is made up of 13 amino acids. Germline V gene lookup returns CDR1 MNHNS and CDR2 SASEGT. The V end was cut by 1 base, the J end by 14 bases, with 14 bases between. The DNA of the CDR3 is TGTGCCAGCAGTGAAGAGGGGAGCGGAAACCTGTTTTTT. Translating it yields CASSEEGSGNLFF.

This clonotype has a count of ten or more. The chain has TRBV28 and TRBJ2-5; D gene uncertain. The CDR3 has 12 amino acids. The V end was cut by 3 bases, the J end by 6 bases, with 8 bases between. In germline, CDR1 is MDHEN, CDR2 SYDVKM. The CDR3 nucleotides read TGTGCCAGCAGTTTCGAGAGTAAGACCCAGTACTTC. This gives the protein CASSFESKTQYF.

This clonotype was observed a few times. The genes are TRBV6-1 and TRBJ1-3, with a possible D match to TRBD1 (6 bases). V was cut by 5 bases and J by 2 bases, with 16 bases left in between. CDR1 and CDR2 from the germline V gene are MNHNS and SASEGT. The CDR3 is 16 amino acids. CDR3 in DNA: TGTGCCAGCAGTCGAACTGGAGGGGGGGCTGGAAACACCATATATTTT. Protein sequence: CASSRTGGGAGNTIYF.

This clonotype was recorded at least ten times. The J gene is TRBJ2-7, the V gene TRBV6-2 or TRBV6-3, with D unclear. Per the germline V gene, CDR1 is MNHEY and CDR2 is SVGEGT. V dropped 4 bases and J dropped 0 bases, with 10 bases sitting between them. This CDR3 has 14 amino acids. The DNA for the CDR3 is TGTGCCAGCAGTTTGACTGGGCTCTCCTACGAGCAGTACTTC. Residues: CASSLTGLSYEQYF.

The chain carries TRBV28 and TRBJ2-4, with 14 bases lining up with TRBD2. The CDR3 contains 20 residues. The ends lost 2 bases at V and 1 base at J; junction bases unmatched: 10. Germline V gene data show CDR1 as MDHEN and CDR2 as SYDVKM. CDR3 coding DNA: TGTGCCAGCAGTTTAGGGATGGGACTAGCGGGAGCGGGGGCCAAAAACATTCAGTACTTC. It translates to CASSLGMGLAGAGAKNIQYF. Looking up the rest from reference TRBV28 and TRBJ2-4 gives the full variable domain: DVKVTQSSRYLVKRTGEKVFLECVQDMDHENMFWYRQDPGLGLRLIYFSYDVKMKEKGDIPEGYSVSREKKERFSLILESASTNQTSMYLCASSLGMGLAGAGAKNIQYFGAGTRLSVL.

Many counts were recorded for this clonotype. The V and J genes are TRBV6-2 or TRBV6-3 and TRBJ1-1, with a weak D call TRBD1 (5 bases). This CDR3 comprises 14 residues. V lost 5 bases to trimming and J lost 6 bases, with 16 bases between them. Germline V lookup: CDR1 MNHEY, CDR2 SVGEGT. The CDR3 DNA sequence: TGTGCCAGCAGTGATCGGGCCAGGGAGCCTGAAGCTTTCTTT. It codes for CASSDRAREPEAFF.

The chain combines TRBV19 with TRBJ2-2, with D uncertain. The ends were cut back, 2 bases at V and 2 bases at J, with 9 bases in the middle. The CDR3 sequence is 15 residues long. Per germline, CDR1 LNHDA and CDR2 SQIVND (reference sequence). The CDR3, as DNA: TGTGCCAGTAGTATAACGGGCATCAACACCGGGGAGCTGTTTTTT. Protein sequence: CASSITGINTGELFF.

The rearrangement joins TRBV5-1 to TRBJ2-3; D possibly corresponds to TRBD2 (6 bases). Germline CDR1 SGHRS, CDR2 YFSETQ. The CDR3 extends over 15 amino acids. Trimming removed 1 base at V and 1 base at J, with 10 bases between. In DNA form, the CDR3 reads TGCGCCAGCAGCTTGACAGCTAGCGGCACAGATACGCAGTATTTT. This translates into CASSLTASGTDTQYF.

This clonotype was observed at least ten times. The chain joins TRBV29-1 to TRBJ1-2, with D perhaps matching TRBD1 (5 bases). The CDR3 spans 13 residues. V was pared by 6 bases and J by 8 bases, with 19 bases between. Germline CDR1 SQVTM, CDR2 ANQGSEA. The CDR3 protein is CSVLGAVVSGYTF. For the CDR3, the DNA is TGCAGCGTGCTCGGGGCCGTAGTGAGCGGCTACACCTTC. Full variable domain (missing parts from reference TRBV29-1 and TRBJ1-2): SAVISQKPSRDICQRGTSLTIQCQVDSQVTMMFWYRQQPGQSLTLIATANQGSEATYESGFVIDKFPISRPNLTFSTLTVSNMSPEDSSIYLCSVLGAVVSGYTFGSGTRLTVV.

This clonotype was observed a few times. V usage is TRBV29-1 and J usage is TRBJ2-7; the D call may be TRBD1 or TRBD2 (5 bases each). This CDR3 region has 12 residues. With 6 bases removed from V and 3 bases from J, the gap between germline ends came to 12 bases. The germline V gene encodes CDR1 SQVTM and CDR2 ANQGSEA. The CDR3 sequence is CSVRRGRYEQYF. CDR3 nucleotides: TGCAGCGTCCGACGGGGCCGCTACGAGCAGTACTTC.

The chain's CDR3 is CASMVPGQGREKLFF. Written as DNA, the CDR3 is TGTGCCAGTATGGTTCCGGGACAGGGAAGAGAAAAACTGTTTTTT. The rearrangement uses TRBV19 and TRBJ1-4; 9 bases are a match to TRBD1. Looked up from germline, CDR1 is LNHDA and CDR2 is SQIVND (reference sequence). The CDR3 totals 15 residues. V shed 7 bases, J shed 8 bases, and the junction held 11 bases outside the gene matches. The whole variable domain, remainder taken from reference TRBV19 and TRBJ1-4, is DGGITQSPKYLFRKEGQNVTLSCEQNLNHDAMYWYRQDPGQGLRLIYYSQIVNDFQKGDIAEGYSVSREKKESFPLTVTSAQKNPTAFYLCASMVPGQGREKLFFGSGTQLSVL.

The chain has TRBV5-1 and TRBJ1-4; D uncertain. This CDR3 has 15 residues. CDR1 and CDR2 from the germline V gene are SGHRS and YFSETQ. The V end was cut by 0 bases, the J end by 4 bases, with 10 bases between. CDR3 amino acids: CASSLATTVNEKLFF. For the CDR3, the DNA is TGCGCCAGCAGCTTGGCCACAACGGTTAATGAAAAACTGTTTTTT.